This passage covers 7 T cell receptor beta chains from one sample sequenced in a study of CD8 T cells in Susac syndrome. Reverse transcription of 0.5 to 1 ug RNA was performed with random hexamers. TCRdb processed the immunoSEQ multiplex PCR reads anew with MiXCR; each CDR3 protein has one entry. Of 120,000 or so distinct CDR3 sequences detected, around 94% appear once; the ten largest clones hold approximately 0.2%. Sequenced: CD8+ T cells from PBMCs. Receptors originate from a human donor with Susac syndrome.

The rearrangement links TRBV9 to TRBJ1-2; D may be TRBD1 (6 bases). The CDR3 consists of 13 residues. V lost 3 bases to trimming and J lost 7 bases, with 13 bases between them. Per germline, CDR1 SGDLS and CDR2 YYNGEE. CDR3 residues: CASSEGEYSGYTF. The DNA of the CDR3 is TGTGCCAGCAGCGAGGGGGAGTACAGTGGCTACACCTTC.

In DNA form, the CDR3 reads TGTGCCAGCAGCCCGGGGGGACAGGGGGCCTACGAGCAGTACTTC. This encodes CASSPGGQGAYEQYF. The chain couples TRBV5-6 to TRBJ2-7; 11 bases agree with TRBD1. CDR3 length equals 15 residues. The V and J ends lost 4 bases and 2 bases, in that order; junction bases with no gene match: 5. Germline V gene data show CDR1 as SGHDT and CDR2 as YYEEEE.

The chain uses TRBV6-2 or TRBV6-3 and TRBJ1-1, with unresolved D. The CDR3 sequence is 13 residues long. Germline V gene sequence: CDR1 MNHEY, CDR2 SVGEGT. V lost 6 bases and J lost 4, with 12 bases in between. CDR3 loop: CASRASDITEAFF. DNA of the CDR3: TGTGCCAGCAGAGCCTCCGACATCACTGAAGCTTTCTTT.

This chain joins TRBV13 and TRBJ2-3; tentative D call: TRBD1 (6 bases). The CDR3 totals 14 residues. Trimming cost V 5 bases and J 5 bases, with 14 bases left between them. Germline lookup yields CDR1 PRHDT and CDR2 FYEKMQ (reference sequence). CDR3 sequence: CASSRRTDKDTQYF. For the CDR3, the DNA is TGTGCCAGCAGCCGGAGGACAGATAAAGATACGCAGTATTTT.

V usage is TRBV30 and J usage is TRBJ2-7, with D possibly matching TRBD2 (5 bases). Germline values: CDR1 GTSNPN, CDR2 SVGIG (reference sequence). V was pared by 3 bases and J by 0 bases, with 15 bases between. The CDR3 extends over 15 amino acids. CDR3 nucleotide sequence: TGTGCCTGGAGCATATCCTCGGACTTCTCCTACGAGCAGTACTTC. Amino acid sequence: CAWSISSDFSYEQYF.

The rearrangement joins TRBV5-1 to TRBJ2-1; 9 positions agree with TRBD2. The CDR3 consists of 15 residues. The germline V gene has CDR1 SGHRS and CDR2 YFSETQ. J gave up 4 bases and V 6 bases, and 8 bases lay outside the gene matches. The CDR3 region has the DNA TGCGCCAGCATCAGAACTAGCGGGTTATACAATGAGCAGTTCTTC. Its translation is CASIRTSGLYNEQFF.

This clonotype was seen only once. The V call is TRBV6-5, the J call TRBJ1-1, with D maybe TRBD1 (6 bases). This CDR3 contains 12 residues. CDR1 is MNHEY, CDR2 SVGAGI, per germline. V lost 8 bases and J lost 1, with 8 bases in between. CDR3 sequence reads: CASVTGNTEAFF. Written as DNA, the CDR3 is TGTGCCAGCGTGACAGGGAACACTGAAGCTTTCTTT.